This T cell receptor (beta chain) appears in the sequencing data of a study of cytomegalovirus exposure and HLA in healthy donors. Study results and limitations: The listing of fewer than 200 TCR beta chains classed them as cytomegalovirus-associated. The authors reported that TCR beta sequences could predict HLA-A and HLA-B alleles. These predictions were accurate for most subjects in the first cohort.

Primers: 60 Vbeta forward and 13 Jbeta reverse. Profiling relied on immunoSEQ multiplex PCR, and the TCRdb table lists in-frame clones only, not all of them. The sample lists some 130,000 clones, approximately 60% occurring once. This cohort consisted of healthy bone marrow donors. As regards this clone: The antigen is not known.

Sequenced input: PBMCs. The sequence was collected from a human donor in good health.

The CDR3 protein is CASSPGLAGVSETQYF. The CDR3, as DNA: TGTGCCAGCAGCCCTGGACTAGCGGGAGTTAGTGAGACCCAGTACTTC. The V gene is TRBV5-4, the J gene TRBJ2-5; 13 bases are a match to TRBD2. Germline CDR1 is SGHNT and CDR2 is YYREEE (reference sequence). J gave up 5 bases and V 4 bases, and 8 bases lay outside the gene matches. The CDR3 spans 16 residues.